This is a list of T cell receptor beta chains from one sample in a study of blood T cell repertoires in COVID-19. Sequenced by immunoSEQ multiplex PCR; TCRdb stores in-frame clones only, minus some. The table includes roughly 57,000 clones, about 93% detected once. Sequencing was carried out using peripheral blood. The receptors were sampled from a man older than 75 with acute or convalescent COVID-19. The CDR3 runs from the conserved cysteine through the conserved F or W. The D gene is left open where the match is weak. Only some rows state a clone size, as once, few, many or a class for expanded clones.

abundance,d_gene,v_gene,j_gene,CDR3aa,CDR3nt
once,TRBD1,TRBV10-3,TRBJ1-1,CAISEHRGLVNTEAFF,TGTGCCATCAGTGAGCACAGGGGGCTGGTGAACACTGAAGCTTTCTTT
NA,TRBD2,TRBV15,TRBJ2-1,CATSRDRSGSPRLF,TGTGCCACCAGCAGAGATCGTAGCGGGTCTCCTCGGCTCTTC
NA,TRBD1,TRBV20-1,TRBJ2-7,CSPTGEEQYF,TGCAGTCCGACAGGGGAAGAGCAGTACTTC
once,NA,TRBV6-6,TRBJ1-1,CASSYSGGHVEAFF,TGTGCCAGCAGTTACTCGGGGGGGCATGTTGAAGCTTTCTTT
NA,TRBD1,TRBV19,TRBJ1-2,CASSSRDRGSSGYTF,TGTGCCAGTAGTTCCCGGGACAGGGGGTCGTCCGGCTACACCTTC
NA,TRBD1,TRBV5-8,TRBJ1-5,CASRFGGQDNQPQHF,TGTGCCAGCAGATTTGGCGGACAGGACAATCAGCCCCAGCATTTT
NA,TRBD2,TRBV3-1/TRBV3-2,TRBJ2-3,CASSQGLAGNTQYF,TGTGCCAGCAGCCAAGGACTAGCGGGTAATACGCAGTATTTT
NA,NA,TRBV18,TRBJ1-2,CASSPSGVNYGYTF,TGTGCCAGCTCACCATCCGGGGTTAACTATGGCTACACCTTC
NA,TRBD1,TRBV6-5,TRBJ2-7,CASSYGSGTGREQYF,TGTGCCAGCAGTTACGGCTCCGGGACAGGGCGCGAGCAGTACTTC
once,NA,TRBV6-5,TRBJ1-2,CATDRNYGYTF,TGTGCCACCGACAGGAACTATGGCTACACCTTC